Here is one T cell receptor (beta chain) with its context. Sample-barcoded 5' priming and a J-beta primer mix drove a second PCR of roughly 7 to 11 cycles. Each cDNA was tagged by a template-switch adaptor containing 12 random nucleotides. Every individual sample yielded 2.5 million or more paired-end reads (each containing CDR3). Using its own MiXCR run on the 5' RACE reads, TCRdb lists one record per CDR3 protein. Counted here are 1.5 million to 2 million distinct CDR3 sequences, around 36% occurring once; the ten biggest clones make up about 11%. The authors drew around 9.3 milliliters of peripheral blood from each donor. This CDR3 has 14 amino acids. From germline, CDR1 is SEHNR and CDR2 FQNEAQ (reference sequence). This sample was taken from a study of blood T cells in healthy people across ages.

Sequencing was carried out using blood. The rearrangement joins TRBV7-9 to TRBJ2-5, with 11 bases matching TRBD2. The end of the DNA aligns better with TRBJ2-7, so the J call may be wrong. This receptor was obtained from a young woman in good health. CDR3 in amino acids: CASRSLAGVCEQYF. The CDR3 DNA is TGTGCCAGCAGGTCACTAGCGGGAGTGTGCGAGCAGTACTTC.